This TCR beta chain was recovered during a study of blood T cell repertoires in COVID-19. Study-level background: COVID-19 samples from acute and convalescent phases originated in the United States, Italy and Spain.

This table comes from immunoSEQ multiplex PCR, and its TCRdb copy is limited to in-frame clones, with some not included. The table shows 250,000 to 300,000 clones, with about 88% occurring only once. Germline lookup yields CDR1 SGHDT and CDR2 YYEEEE. Trimming took 0 bases from V and 0 from J, leaving 10 bases between them. The CDR3 consists of 15 residues. The chain joins TRBV5-6 to TRBJ2-7, with TRBD2 as a possible D gene (5 bases). The sequencing input was PBMCs or T cells enriched from blood (not recorded which). The TCR originated in a woman between 55 and 75 years old in a cohort exposed to, infected with or recovered from COVID-19 (not recorded which). The CDR3 spells CASSLAQRYSYEQYF. In nucleotides, the CDR3 is TGTGCCAGCAGCTTGGCTCAGCGGTACTCCTACGAGCAGTACTTC.